This T cell receptor (beta chain) originates from a study of blood T cells in healthy people across ages. In this sample, this clonotype turned up a few times. The antigen remains unidentified. General study findings and limits: With unsorted PBMCs, a conclusive comparison of naive versus antigen-experienced cells was not possible.

V was cut by 1 base and J by 6 bases, with 11 bases left in between. Germline values: CDR1 SGHRS, CDR2 YFSETQ. This CDR3 comprises 14 residues. Collection of 9 to 10 milliliters of peripheral blood was performed for each donor. There were at least 5 micrograms of total RNA extracted from every sample. A J-beta primer mix and a sample-barcoded 5' primer were used in a second PCR of about 7 to 11 cycles. The template-switch adaptor was a 5' adaptor with 12 random nucleotides. It tagged each cDNA molecule. TCRdb re-analysed the 5' RACE reads in MiXCR, keeping a single row per CDR3 protein. Of 1.5 million to 2 million distinct CDR3 sequences in the sample, approximately 28% were seen once.

The sequenced material came from blood. V is TRBV5-1 and J is TRBJ2-1, with D hard to call. The source of this sequence is a woman in her twenties or thirties in good health. In nucleotides, the CDR3 is TGCGCCAGCAGCTTGACCATAGGAATCAATGAGCAGTTCTTC. Translating gives CASSLTIGINEQFF.